This TCR beta chain was obtained from a study of shared clonotypes between healthy human individuals (dated by TCRdb to 2019 to 2021). As for the study more broadly: The cohort comprised two women and three men aged 18 to 49 years. For each donor, three plates each were used for CD4 naive and CD4 memory, two plates were used for CD8 naive, and one plate was used for CD8 memory. Blood TCR repertoires of five healthy adults were deeply sequenced to estimate repertoire size and the extent of clonotype sharing between individuals. Different laboratories and diverse techniques were used to prepare libraries and sequence TCR repertoires, to increase sequencing depth and limit assay-specific biases. Between about 0.85 and 9.5 billion PBMCs per donor were obtained by leukapheresis. What the study reported, not specific to this receptor: Approximately 5% of naive CD4, roughly 3.5% of naive CD8, around 2.3% of memory CD4, and about 0.4% of memory CD8 clonotypes were shared across several donors. Pairwise subsampling indicated that sequencing depth was expected to affect the degree of clonotype sharing among donors. Higher generation probabilities were observed for clonotypes shared by all four sorted-subset donors than for non-shared clonotypes. Larger estimated clonotype richness was generally found for naive subsets than for memory subsets. Sampling was restricted to blood, and TCR repertoires in tissues likely differ from the TCR repertoires found in blood. Even with the large sequencing depth, rarefaction of the sorted-subset datasets indicated that sequencing was incomplete. Because the study included a small number of donors, the genetic and exposure-history diversity represented was limited.

Using the deep immunoSEQ assay, TCR CDR3 regions were amplified from genomic DNA by multiplex PCR. Extracted genomic DNA from each cell subset was spread evenly across all wells of several immunoSEQ 96-well plates, with each plate serving as a replicate. For sorted subsets, about 0.2 ug genomic DNA, equal to some 30,000 T cell genomes, was loaded into each replicate PCR. Purified libraries were measured with a Qubit 3.0 fluorometer, size-checked on a Bioanalyzer 2100, and measured again with the KAPA Library Quantification kit. A separate single-read 150-cycle Illumina NextSeq 550 flow cell was used to sequence each immunoSEQ 96-well plate. As for the original processing: Because only junctional sequences without quality scores were contained in the immunoSEQ output, filtering matching that applied to full-length reads could not be performed. Sequences were annotated with PyIR, a Python wrapper for IgBLAST v1.9, and V/J genes and CDR3 were assigned using IMGT germline references. Any read was removed if the V/J assignment was weak (E-value above 1e-6), the CDR3 was missing, or the read contained stop codons, out-of-frame junctions, or ambiguous translated residues. V3J clonotypes were defined as sequences sharing the same inferred V gene, J gene, and CDR3 amino acid sequence. The percentage overlap between two repertoires was calculated by dividing the number of shared unique clonotypes by the size of the smaller repertoire. Repertoire richness was assessed with RTK rarefaction, the Chao1 estimator, and Recon v2.1 estimates of unobserved clonotypes. For all TCRbeta clonotypes obtained by the gDNA method from several donors, generation probabilities were computed with OLGA. The clones in this table, taken by TCRdb from immuneACCESS, are in-frame only. Not every clone is retained; where verified, under half of the shortfall comes from an unresolved V gene, and the cause of the rest is unknown. D and trimming come from the DNA, and the V and J calls and clone size come from that table. Recorded for this sample are 2 million to 2.5 million clones; 93% of them occurred a single time. About 0.37% of the sample is held by the ten biggest clonotypes.

The donors were healthy, HIV-negative adults who had no recently reported acute infections or vaccinations. Every donor was a Caucasian adult residing in Nashville, Tennessee, USA. Magnetic negative selection was used to enrich CD4+ T cells, after which naive cells were positively selected on CD45RA and the negative fraction became the memory subset. Blood was collected by leukapheresis, and PBMCs were isolated by Ficoll-Histopaque density gradient centrifugation and then cryopreserved in liquid nitrogen vapor phase. Purity and quantity of every magnetically sorted T cell population were checked by analytical flow cytometry. From each sorted fraction, genomic DNA was isolated and quantified by UV absorbance on a Nanodrop 2000c. The germline V gene specifies SGDLS as CDR1 and YYNGEE as CDR2. Cut back by 4 bases and 5 bases, the V and J ends lie 15 bases apart. The CDR3 has 15 amino acids, counting the end cysteine and phenylalanine. Only the CDR3 region is kept as DNA, spanning 45 bases read in frame from base 1.

This clone was observed once. What this receptor recognizes is not known. No qualities accompany the bases; no much larger clone lies one base away. The receptor's source is a man aged 18 to 29 in good health. Some clones in this sample may be carry-over from other donors' samples. Recombination linked TRBV9 to TRBJ2-2; TRBD2 could be the D gene, as 6 bases match. The sequenced sample was naive CD4+ T cells from PBMCs. Taken with the paper, the label for cell subset or site translates to: CD45RA+ positively selected. The CDR3 region has the sequence CASSPHGGATGELFF. The DNA reads as follows: TGTGCCAGCAGCCCCCATGGAGGGGCGACCGGGGAGCTGTTTTTT.